The subject of this entry is one T cell receptor beta chain. Germline assignment: CDR1 LGHNT and CDR2 FRNRAP. The length of the CDR3 is 12 residues. Sequenced by immunoSEQ multiplex PCR; TCRdb stores in-frame clones only, minus some. This sample has 4,500 to 6,500 clones; nearly 99% occur once, and the top ten carry around 0.51%. The data are from a study of naive CD8 T cells in extremely preterm neonates. The chain joins TRBV12-5 to TRBJ2-5, with D unclear. The J call could be wrong; TRBJ2-7 is a better fit for the DNA end. Sequences were obtained from naive CD8+ T cells from blood. This TCR came from a human donor in good health. CDR3 bases: TGTGCTAGTGGTTCCGTTAACTACGAGCAGTACTTC. This translates into CASGSVNYEQYF.